The 6 T cell receptor beta chains reported below all come from one sample, sequenced in a study of blood T cell repertoires in COVID-19. The method was immunoSEQ multiplex PCR; TCRdb's version includes in-frame clones alone and lacks a portion of them. The repertoire holds about 270,000 clones, with over 75% as singletons. The specimen was peripheral blood. These receptor sequences come from a woman aged 45-59 years with acute or convalescent COVID-19.

J is TRBJ1-4 and V is TRBV6-2 or TRBV6-3; D not certain. With 2 bases removed from V and 0 bases from J, the gap between germline ends came to 10 bases. The germline V gene has CDR1 MNHEY and CDR2 SVGEGT. The CDR3 length is 16 residues. The CDR3 bases are TGTGCCAGCAGTTACGTCGGGGATGCAACTAATGAAAAACTGTTTTTT. Protein: CASSYVGDATNEKLFF.

This clone has a single count. CDR3 sequence reads: CARLPGVGSDEQYF. As DNA, the CDR3 is TGTGCCCGTTTGCCGGGAGTTGGATCGGACGAGCAGTACTTC. The chain joins TRBV6-5 to TRBJ2-7; tentative D call: TRBD2 (6 bases). With 11 bases removed from V and 5 bases from J, the gap between germline ends came to 22 bases. Germline V gene data show CDR1 as MNHEY and CDR2 as SVGAGI. The CDR3 length is 14 residues.

The V and J genes are TRBV1 and TRBJ1-4. TRBV1 is recorded as a pseudogene. The CDR3 has 13 residues. The CDR3 DNA follows: TGCACCAGCAGCTCGGGGGATCATGAAAAACTGTTTTTT. Protein sequence: CTSSSGDHEKLFF.

Only a few counts were recorded for this clone. This chain links TRBV19 with TRBJ1-4; the match to TRBD1 covers 8 bases. The V and J ends lost 10 bases and 7 bases, in that order; junction bases with no gene match: 14. The germline V gene encodes CDR1 LNHDA and CDR2 SQIVND (reference sequence). This CDR3 has 15 amino acids. CDR3 amino acids: CATSIPGQGSEKLFF. The CDR3 DNA reads TGTGCCACTTCTATACCCGGACAGGGTAGTGAAAAACTGTTTTTT. Supplemented by reference TRBV19 and TRBJ1-4, the full variable domain reads DGGITQSPKYLFRKEGQNVTLSCEQNLNHDAMYWYRQDPGQGLRLIYYSQIVNDFQKGDIAEGYSVSREKKESFPLTVTSAQKNPTAFYLCATSIPGQGSEKLFFGSGTQLSVL.

The J gene is TRBJ1-5, the V gene TRBV9, with 7 bases fitting TRBD1. Germline V lookup: CDR1 SGDLS, CDR2 YYNGEE. This CDR3 is built from 14 residues. After removal of 3 bases from V and 5 bases from J, the junction contained 5 bases not matched to a gene. The CDR3 nucleotides are TGTGCCAGCAGCGCGACAGGGACCCATCAGCCCCAGCATTTT. This encodes CASSATGTHQPQHF.

V and J are TRBV5-6 and TRBJ1-2; D is ambiguous. Germline CDR1 is SGHDT and CDR2 is YYEEEE. The V and J ends lost 2 bases and 1 base respectively, with 9 bases between them. The CDR3 is 14 residues long. As DNA, the CDR3 is TGTGCCAGCAGCTTAGCAGGCTATAACTATGGCTACACCTTC. Its protein is CASSLAGYNYGYTF.